Listed below are T cell receptor beta chains from one sample, sequenced in a study of technical replicates of blood from a handful of donors. Profiling relied on immunoSEQ multiplex PCR, and the TCRdb table lists in-frame clones only, not all of them. The table lists 91,000 or so clones, 95% of them singletons. Specimen: T cells isolated from PBMCs. Receptors were obtained from a human donor in good health. CDR3s include the opening cysteine and the closing phenylalanine or tryptophan. The D gene is left open where the match is weak. Some rows have no size entry. The others give once, few or many, or a class for an expanded clone.

TRBD2	TRBV5-4	TRBJ2-7	-	16	TGTGCCAGCAGCTCGGGACTAGCGGGGACCTCCTACGAGCAGTACTTC	CASSSGLAGTSYEQYF
TRBD1	TRBV2	TRBJ1-6	-	15	TGTGCCAGCAGATCCGCAACAGGGGCCAATTCACCCCTCCACTTT	CASRSATGANSPLHF
-	TRBV6-6	TRBJ1-1	few	13	TGTGCCAGCAGTCAGCAGGGGAACACTGAAGCTTTCTTT	CASSQQGNTEAFF
-	TRBV5-4	TRBJ1-5	-	16	TGTGCCAGCAGCTTGAAGGGACTGAGAATCAATCAGCCCCAGCATTTT	CASSLKGLRINQPQHF
TRBD1	TRBV11-3	TRBJ1-2	-	15	TGTGCCAGCAGCGTAGGACAGGGCGCCGGCTATGGCTACACCTTC	CASSVGQGAGYGYTF
-	TRBV28	TRBJ1-1	once	15	TGTGCCAGCAACCACGAAGGGGGGGGCTGGACTGAAGCTTTCTTT	CASNHEGGGWTEAFF
-	TRBV10-1	TRBJ2-1	-	13	TGCGCCAGCAGTTTTTCCGAGATTTCTGAGCAGTTCTTC	CASSFSEISEQFF
TRBD2	TRBV27	TRBJ2-3	-	16	TGTGCCAGCAGTTTATTCGGGAGGGAGAGCACAGATACGCAGTATTTT	CASSLFGRESTDTQYF
-	TRBV27	TRBJ1-2	-	15	TGTGCCAGCAGTTTAGCCCCCAGGGGCGCAGGCGGCTACACCTTC	CASSLAPRGAGGYTF
TRBD2	TRBV12-5	TRBJ2-3	-	16	TGTGCTAGTGGTGGGAGGCGGACTAGAGACACAGATACGCAGTATTTT	CASGGRRTRDTDTQYF
TRBD2	TRBV5-4	TRBJ2-1	-	15	TGTGCCAGCAGCTTGGGACTAGCCGATGGCAATGAGCAGTTCTTC	CASSLGLADGNEQFF
TRBD2	TRBV5-1	TRBJ2-5	-	15	TGCGCCAGCAGCGGAGAAAGCGGGGGGGCCGAGACCCAGTACTTC	CASSGESGGAETQYF
TRBD2	TRBV4-1	TRBJ2-2	-	15	TGCGCCAGCAGCCAAGGACTAGCGGGGACCGGGGAGCTGTTTTTT	CASSQGLAGTGELFF
TRBD1	TRBV10-2	TRBJ1-4	-	16	TGCGCCAGCAGCGACAGGGGATCTGCAACTAATGAAAAACTGTTTTTT	CASSDRGSATNEKLFF
TRBD2	TRBV5-1	TRBJ2-3	-	16	TGCGCCAGCAGCCAAACAGCGGGAAATCAGGCAGATACGCAGTATTTT	CASSQTAGNQADTQYF
-	TRBV7-6	TRBJ2-3	-	15	TGTGCCAGCAGCTTAGTCTTCGGGAGCACAGATACGCAGTATTTT	CASSLVFGSTDTQYF
-	TRBV6-5	TRBJ1-4	-	14	TGTGCCAGCAGTTACTCTATAACTAATGAAAAACTGTTTTTT	CASSYSITNEKLFF
-	TRBV18	TRBJ2-7	-	13	TGTGCCAGCTCACGGACAGAATCCTACGAGCAGTACTTC	CASSRTESYEQYF
-	TRBV28	TRBJ2-1	-	15	TGTGCCAGCAGTTTTGAACGGGAGTTAGTTGGTGAGCAGTTCTTC	CASSFERELVGEQFF
-	TRBV5-1	TRBJ2-3	-	13	TGCGCCAGCAGCAGCATAGCCGGAGATACGCAGTATTTT	CASSSIAGDTQYF
-	TRBV4-1	TRBJ2-1	once	19	TGCGCCAGCAGCCAAGATCCTGCTGACAGGTTACTCTCCTACAATGAGCAGTTCTTC	CASSQDPADRLLSYNEQFF
-	TRBV5-6	TRBJ1-1	few	12	TGTGCCAGCAGCCCCGGACAAAATGAAGCTTTCTTT	CASSPGQNEAFF
TRBD2	TRBV5-1	TRBJ2-1	once	16	TGCGCCAGCAGCAGGTCTAGCGGAGATCCCTACAATGAGCAGTTCTTC	CASSRSSGDPYNEQFF
TRBD1	TRBV2	TRBJ1-5	-	15	TGTGCCAGCAGCGAGGAACAGGGGGCAAGTCAGCCCCAGCATTTT	CASSEEQGASQPQHF
-	TRBV4-1	TRBJ2-5	-	17	TGCGCCAGCAGCCTCTTCCTACTTGTTTCCCATAAAGAGACCCAGTACTTC	CASSLFLLVSHKETQYF
-	TRBV6-5	TRBJ1-3	-	14	TGTGCCAGCACCGCGGGTGGCTCAGGAAACACCATATATTTT	CASTAGGSGNTIYF
TRBD2	TRBV28	TRBJ2-7	-	16	TGTGCCAGCAGTTCACCTATAGCGGGAGGGAACTACGAGCAGTACTTC	CASSSPIAGGNYEQYF
-	TRBV6-5	TRBJ1-5	-	11	TGTGCCAGCAGTCCGGGACAGCCCCAGCATTTT	CASSPGQPQHF
TRBD1	TRBV28	TRBJ1-3	-	15	TGTGCCAGCAGCCCTGGGACAGCCTCTGGAAACACCATATATTTT	CASSPGTASGNTIYF
-	TRBV5-1	TRBJ2-7	-	15	TGCGCCAGCAGCTTGGGACTTTTAATGTCGCCGGAGCAGTACTTC	CASSLGLLMSPEQYF
-	TRBV4-2	TRBJ1-1	-	13	TGTGCCAGCAGCCAAGGCAGGAACACTGAAGCTTTCTTT	CASSQGRNTEAFF
-	TRBV29-1	TRBJ1-2	-	12	TGCAGCGTTGCGGGGAGCCGGGGGGGCTACACCTTC	CSVAGSRGGYTF
-	TRBV5-1	TRBJ2-7	-	14	TGCGCCAGCAGCTTGGTAGGGGAACAAAACGAGCAGTACTTC	CASSLVGEQNEQYF
-	TRBV29-1	TRBJ2-5	-	14	TGCAGCGTTGAAGAAGGGGACTTTCAAGAGACCCAGTACTTC	CSVEEGDFQETQYF